These T cell receptor beta chains were read from a single sample in a study of tumor-infiltrating lymphocytes in localized non-small cell lung cancer. The data were produced by immunoSEQ multiplex PCR, yet TCRdb's version contains in-frame clones alone and is incomplete. The sample lists about 13,000 clones, 79% occurring once. The sample was lung tumor tissue. These receptor sequences come from a human donor with non-small cell lung cancer. Both conserved end residues are part of each CDR3. Fields, in order: clone size, J gene, D gene, V gene, CDR3 DNA, CDR3 protein. The D gene is left open where the match is weak. Clone size is shown for a subset of rows, as once, few, many or a class of expanded clone.

size: NA
J: TRBJ1-5
D: TRBD1
V: TRBV2
DNA: TGTGCCAGCAGAGCCGATCGACAGGGAGCCCAGCCCCAGCATTTT
CDR3: CASRADRQGAQPQHF

size: NA
J: TRBJ1-1
D: NA
V: TRBV15
DNA: TGTGCCACCAGGCGGCAGGGTGGTGTTGGGGCTTTCTTT
CDR3: CATRRQGGVGAFF

size: NA
J: TRBJ2-7
D: NA
V: TRBV19
DNA: TGTGCCAGTAGTTTCGGCAGGGGTTACGAGCAGTACTTC
CDR3: CASSFGRGYEQYF

size: NA
J: TRBJ1-6
D: NA
V: TRBV19
DNA: TGTGCCAGTAGTATCGAAAGGGAATGGGGGGTTTCACCCCTCCACTTT
CDR3: CASSIEREWGVSPLHF

size: NA
J: TRBJ1-1
D: NA
V: TRBV4-3
DNA: TGCGCCAGCAGCCAAGCCGCCGGAGTAACTGAAGCTTTCTTT
CDR3: CASSQAAGVTEAFF

size: NA
J: TRBJ2-5
D: NA
V: TRBV25-1
DNA: TGTGCCAGCAGTGAGGGATTGAGGGAGGAAGAGACCCAGTACTTC
CDR3: CASSEGLREEETQYF

size: NA
J: TRBJ2-3
D: NA
V: TRBV11-2
DNA: TGTGCCAGCAGCTCAGGAGGGGGGATCACAGATACGCAGTATTTT
CDR3: CASSSGGGITDTQYF

size: NA
J: TRBJ2-7
D: TRBD1
V: TRBV28
DNA: TGTGCCAGCAGCCCCTCAAGGACAGGGAATGACGAGCAGTACTTC
CDR3: CASSPSRTGNDEQYF

size: NA
J: TRBJ2-1
D: TRBD2
V: TRBV6-4
DNA: TGTGCCAGTTCGGGACTAGCGGGCGGTGAGCAGTTCTTC
CDR3: CASSGLAGGEQFF

size: NA
J: TRBJ1-6
D: NA
V: TRBV19
DNA: TGTGCCAGTAGCGTTGCTGGGGTCGCGGACTCACCCCTCCACTTT
CDR3: CASSVAGVADSPLHF

size: NA
J: TRBJ1-1
D: NA
V: TRBV4-1
DNA: TGCGCCAGCAGCCAAGGTCAGATGAACACTGAAGCTTTCTTT
CDR3: CASSQGQMNTEAFF

size: NA
J: TRBJ2-5
D: NA
V: TRBV6-5
DNA: TGTGCCAGCAGTTTCAGGGAAACCAGAGTGGAGACCCAGTACTTC
CDR3: CASSFRETRVETQYF

size: NA
J: TRBJ2-3
D: TRBD2
V: TRBV7-2
DNA: TGTGCCAGCAGCTACGGGGGGGCCAAGGATACGCAGTATTTT
CDR3: CASSYGGAKDTQYF

size: NA
J: TRBJ2-1
D: NA
V: TRBV5-4
DNA: TGTGCCAGCAGCTTGGGACAGTTAGTTTACAATGAGCAGTTCTTC
CDR3: CASSLGQLVYNEQFF

size: NA
J: TRBJ2-7
D: NA
V: TRBV12-5
DNA: TGTGCTAGTGGCCCTGGAGAGTCCGCGAACTTC
CDR3: CASGPGESANF

size: NA
J: TRBJ2-2
D: TRBD1
V: TRBV6-5
DNA: TGTGCCAGCAGTTCGGGGACAGGTTTGAACGCCGGGGAGCTGTTTTTT
CDR3: CASSSGTGLNAGELFF

size: NA
J: TRBJ1-5
D: TRBD1
V: TRBV6-6
DNA: TGTGCCAGCAGTGACAGGGATAGTCAGCCCCAGCATTTT
CDR3: CASSDRDSQPQHF

size: few
J: TRBJ1-2
D: NA
V: TRBV19
DNA: TGTGCCAGTAGTATGAGGGAGTCCTCTTCGGGCTACACCTTC
CDR3: CASSMRESSSGYTF

size: NA
J: TRBJ2-1
D: NA
V: TRBV5-1
DNA: TGCGCCAGCAGCTTCGAGGGAAGCTCCTACAATGAGCAGTTCTTC
CDR3: CASSFEGSSYNEQFF

size: NA
J: TRBJ1-1
D: TRBD1
V: TRBV27
DNA: TGTGCCAGCAGAAGACAGGGGAACACTGAAGCTTTCTTT
CDR3: CASRRQGNTEAFF

size: NA
J: TRBJ1-6
D: NA
V: TRBV6-5
DNA: TGTGCCAGCAGCTCCCCGACAGAGAATTCACCCCTCCACTTT
CDR3: CASSSPTENSPLHF

size: NA
J: TRBJ1-2
D: NA
V: TRBV18
DNA: TGTGCCAGCTCACCACCCTCAATCTCAAGGGGCTATGGCTACACCTTC
CDR3: CASSPPSISRGYGYTF

size: NA
J: TRBJ1-2
D: NA
V: TRBV7-2
DNA: TGTGTCAGCAGCTTAGGTACAAGGAGAAATGCTAACTATGGCTACACCTTC
CDR3: CVSSLGTRRNANYGYTF

size: NA
J: TRBJ2-1
D: TRBD2
V: TRBV10-3
DNA: TGTGCCATCAGCAGAGCGGGAGGCCCTAACAATGAGCAGTTCTTC
CDR3: CAISRAGGPNNEQFF

size: once
J: TRBJ2-1
D: TRBD2
V: TRBV6-5
DNA: TGTGCCAGCAGAAATAGCGGGGGGGCTTACAATGAGCAGTTCTTC
CDR3: CASRNSGGAYNEQFF

size: NA
J: TRBJ2-3
D: NA
V: TRBV9
DNA: TGTGCCAGCAGCGTATCAAGTTCGGGCGCAGATACGCAGTATTTT
CDR3: CASSVSSSGADTQYF

size: once
J: TRBJ2-7
D: TRBD1
V: TRBV28
DNA: TGTGCCAGCAGTTCCCCATCCCGGACAGGGGTCTTCTACGAGCAGTACTTC
CDR3: CASSSPSRTGVFYEQYF

size: NA
J: TRBJ1-6
D: TRBD1
V: TRBV11-3
DNA: TGTGCCAGCAGCCCCCGGACAGGAGGGAATTCACCCCTCCACTTT
CDR3: CASSPRTGGNSPLHF

size: NA
J: TRBJ2-1
D: TRBD1
V: TRBV6-1
DNA: TGTGCCAGCACCCGGGACAGCCGCTCCTACAATGAGCAGTTCTTC
CDR3: CASTRDSRSYNEQFF

size: NA
J: TRBJ2-2
D: NA
V: TRBV5-6
DNA: TGTGCCAGCAGCTTGTTACGGCTAACGAGGAACACCGGGGAGCTGTTTTTT
CDR3: CASSLLRLTRNTGELFF

size: NA
J: TRBJ1-2
D: NA
V: TRBV6-5
DNA: TGTGCCAGCAGTTACTCGAATCGGGGTACAGCTGGCTACACCTTC
CDR3: CASSYSNRGTAGYTF

size: NA
J: TRBJ1-5
D: NA
V: TRBV7-2
DNA: TGTGCCAGCAGCTACGGACAGTCCAATCAGCCCCAGCATTTT
CDR3: CASSYGQSNQPQHF

size: NA
J: TRBJ1-6
D: TRBD1
V: TRBV7-2
DNA: TGTGCCAGCAGCTTAGAACAGGGGAGTGAACCCCTCCACTTT
CDR3: CASSLEQGSEPLHF

size: NA
J: TRBJ1-2
D: TRBD1
V: TRBV11-2
DNA: TGTGCCAGCACTAGACAGGGGGGATTCTATGGCTACACCTTC
CDR3: CASTRQGGFYGYTF

size: NA
J: TRBJ2-7
D: TRBD2
V: TRBV4-3
DNA: TGCGCCAGCAGCCAAGATTGGACTAGCGGTATTGGGCAGTACTTC
CDR3: CASSQDWTSGIGQYF

size: NA
J: TRBJ2-3
D: NA
V: TRBV5-5
DNA: TGTGCCAGCAGCCCCCACTCCAGCACAGATACGCAGTATTTT
CDR3: CASSPHSSTDTQYF

size: once
J: TRBJ1-1
D: NA
V: TRBV11-2
DNA: TGTGCCAGCAGCTTAGCAAGGCAGTCTGAAGCTTTCTTT
CDR3: CASSLARQSEAFF

size: NA
J: TRBJ1-1
D: NA
V: TRBV18
DNA: TGTGCCAGCTCACTCAGGGCTGTCGAAGCTTTCTTT
CDR3: CASSLRAVEAFF

size: NA
J: TRBJ1-4
D: TRBD1
V: TRBV7-8
DNA: TGTGCCAGCAGCTTGGCGACAGGGATAAATGAAAAACTGTTTTTT
CDR3: CASSLATGINEKLFF

size: once
J: TRBJ2-7
D: TRBD1
V: TRBV11-2
DNA: TGTGCCAGCAGCTTAGATTTACCCTCCGGGACAGGGAAAAACGAGCAGTACTTC
CDR3: CASSLDLPSGTGKNEQYF

size: NA
J: TRBJ1-4
D: NA
V: TRBV28
DNA: TGTGCCAGCAGCATTGGCAGGGGTAATGAAAAACTGTTTTTT
CDR3: CASSIGRGNEKLFF

size: NA
J: TRBJ1-2
D: NA
V: TRBV4-1
DNA: TGCGCCAGCAGCCCGGGTGGGGCGGGAGACTATGGCTACACCTTC
CDR3: CASSPGGAGDYGYTF

size: NA
J: TRBJ2-3
D: NA
V: TRBV7-2
DNA: TGTGCCAGCAGCCATAGATTAAGCACAGATACGCAGTATTTT
CDR3: CASSHRLSTDTQYF

size: NA
J: TRBJ2-7
D: TRBD2
V: TRBV29-1
DNA: TGCAGCGTTTGGATAGCGGGGGGGATCTACGAGCAGTACTTC
CDR3: CSVWIAGGIYEQYF

size: NA
J: TRBJ2-5
D: NA
V: TRBV18
DNA: TGTGCCAGCTCACCACCGGGCAAGGCCTTTGGAAAAGAGACCCAGTACTTC
CDR3: CASSPPGKAFGKETQYF

size: NA
J: TRBJ2-2
D: NA
V: TRBV7-8
DNA: TGTGCCAGCAGCTTACCGGGCGCCAACACCGGGGAGCTGTTTTTT
CDR3: CASSLPGANTGELFF

size: NA
J: TRBJ1-1
D: NA
V: TRBV6-4
DNA: TGTGCCAGCAGTGACGGAATAAGAAATGGGACAATGAACACTGAAGCTTTCTTT
CDR3: CASSDGIRNGTMNTEAFF

size: NA
J: TRBJ1-5
D: NA
V: TRBV5-5
DNA: TGTGCCAGCAGCTTGAGTAGGGGAGACGGTCAGCCCCAGCATTTT
CDR3: CASSLSRGDGQPQHF

size: NA
J: TRBJ2-5
D: NA
V: TRBV6-6
DNA: TGTGCCAGCAGTTACGGTAAAGAGACCCAGTACTTC
CDR3: CASSYGKETQYF

size: NA
J: TRBJ2-7
D: NA
V: TRBV27
DNA: TGTGCCAGCAATCCGATCGGGGGAGGAAGGCAGTACTTC
CDR3: CASNPIGGGRQYF